These T cell receptor beta chains were read from a single sample in a study of blood T cell repertoires in COVID-19. Using immunoSEQ multiplex PCR, the repertoire was profiled, and TCRdb retains in-frame clones only, with some absent. Here the sample spans 110,000 to 150,000 clones, about 79% being singletons. Sequencing input: peripheral blood. These TCRs come from a woman over 75 with acute or convalescent COVID-19. Both conserved end residues are part of each CDR3. The D gene is left open where the match is weak. The size entry is marked missing in some rows and otherwise reads once, few, many or a size class.

>TRBD1|TRBV18|NA|TRBJ1-1
TGTGCCAGCTCGCTGGGGACAGGGGTTAACACTGAAGCTTTCTTT
CASSLGTGVNTEAFF
>TRBD1|TRBV7-8|NA|TRBJ2-5
TGTGCCAGCAGCCCCTCGGGGACAGGGGGCCCAGAGACCCAGTACTTC
CASSPSGTGGPETQYF
>NA|TRBV24-1|once|TRBJ2-1
TGTGCCACCAGTGACCCGGCGGCGAGAAGTAATGAGCAGTTCTTC
CATSDPAARSNEQFF
>NA|TRBV7-6|NA|TRBJ1-3
TGTGCCAGCAGCCTAACGACAGGTTTTGGAAACACCATATATTTT
CASSLTTGFGNTIYF
>NA|TRBV30|NA|TRBJ1-1
TGTGCCTGGAGATTAAGACAGGCGGAAGCTTTCTTT
CAWRLRQAEAFF
>NA|TRBV7-9|NA|TRBJ1-1
TGTGCCAGCAGCTTAAGTAGCCCAACGGGGAACACTGAAGCTTTCTTT
CASSLSSPTGNTEAFF
>NA|TRBV5-6|NA|TRBJ1-2
TGTGCCAGCAGCGGAGCAGGGACACGGGATGGCTACACCTTC
CASSGAGTRDGYTF
>TRBD1|TRBV5-4|NA|TRBJ1-4
TGTGCCAGCAGCTTGCGCGTGGGACAGAGTAATGAAAAACTGTTTTTT
CASSLRVGQSNEKLFF
>TRBD2|TRBV11-2|NA|TRBJ2-1
TGTGCCAGCAGCCGACAAGCGGGGGGGCCGAATGAGCAGTTCTTC
CASSRQAGGPNEQFF
>NA|TRBV19|NA|TRBJ1-2
TGTGCCAGTAGTTGGGACACCAATGGCTATGGCTACACCTTC
CASSWDTNGYGYTF